This TCR beta chain emerged from a study of T cell responses to AZD1222 COVID-19 vaccine (dated by TCRdb to about 2021). Study-level background: AZD1222 recipients with second doses at about 4 weeks or about 12 weeks were pooled, because spike-specific TCR depth and breadth did not differ between schedules. Trial participants were enrolled by age into subgroups of 18-55, 56-69 and 70-plus years, and 148, 28 and 57 TCR-sequenced participants, respectively, were included in these subgroups. A total of around 240 trial participants underwent TCR sequencing, of whom some 200 had received two doses of AZD1222 and 26 had received two doses of the MenACWY control vaccine.

Study-wide conclusions, independent of this receptor: CD4 TCRs associated with the vaccine covered the entire spike protein, and the dominant responses were in regions 160-218 and 743-854. In the small 56-69-year group, the increase in depth fell short of significance, most likely because of low power. Most participants were white British and females outnumbered males, and the authors suggested that clonal diversity may have been underestimated. Conclusions about previously exposed vaccinees are limited because only 5 or 6 AZD1222 recipients were SARS-CoV-2 seropositive at baseline. Spike-specific TCR breadth and depth rose significantly after two AZD1222 doses compared with day 0 and with MenACWY recipients. Epitopes outside the regions mutated in the B.1.351 and B.1.1.7 variants were reportedly recognized by nearly half of the unique spike-specific TCRs. No day 14 peak-response samples were available, so repertoires were characterized only after the peak T cell response.

The CDR3 regions of human TCRbeta chains were subjected to immunosequencing. In the source study's methods: TCRs in the repertoires were matched against a reference library of SARS-CoV-2-specific TCRs that had been generated with the MIRA antigen-specificity platform. Breadth was defined as the fraction of unique TCRs that were SARS-CoV-2-associated. Depth was defined as the fraction of total T cells that were SARS-CoV-2-associated. Using the MIRA data, each spike-specific TCR was assigned both to the spike region to which the TCR was reactive and to a CD4 or CD8 class. Log10-transformed breadth and depth values were compared by one-way ANOVA with Sidak's multiple comparisons tests. This immuneACCESS table, as held by TCRdb, lists in-frame sequences with V and J called but not all clones. Of the missing ones, under half trace to an unresolved V gene in checked studies; the others have no known cause. Clonal size and the V and J genes are those of that table, whereas D and trimming came from the DNA. The sample profile shows some 120,000 clones; roughly 86% of them were found once. The ten largest make up 12% of the sample.

Remarks on this clone: Its antigen remains undetermined. The input lacks base qualities; no much larger clone sits a single base away. The same CDR3 also results from other DNA sequences found in this sample.

The label giving this sample's time point can be read as: baseline before first vaccination. Vaccinee samples came from UK trials COV001 and COV002, including a single-blind randomized controlled phase 2/3 trial of AZD1222 (ChAdOx1 nCoV-19) in healthy adults. For TCRbeta chain sequencing, PBMC samples from trial participants were taken at day 0 and at day 28 after the second dose. The material was peripheral blood, obtained on day 0 of AZD1222 vaccination. The sequence came from an adult in good health.

The CDR3 in this case is CASSLGQGTYEQYF. The bases are TGTGCCAGCAGCTTAGGTCAGGGGACCTACGAGCAGTACTTC. The sequence joins TRBV7-2 to TRBJ2-7; a weak D assignment points to TRBD1 (6 bases agree). From the cysteine through the phenylalanine, the CDR3 covers 14 amino acids. The entry retains the CDR3 DNA only, 42 bases that are in frame from base 1. The germline V gene supplies CDR1 SGHTA and CDR2 FQGNSA. V loses 1 base, J loses 2 bases, and the germline ends lie 9 bases apart. The variable domain in full, with residues beyond the CDR3 obtained from the reference TRBV7-2 and TRBJ2-7 genes, is GAGVSQSPSNKVTEKGKDVELRCDPISGHTALYWYRQSLGQGLEFLIYFQGNSAPDKSGLPSDRFSAERTGGSVSTLTIQRTQQEDSAVYLCASSLGQGTYEQYFGPGTRLTVT.